This T cell receptor beta chain emerged from a study of T cell responses to AZD1222 COVID-19 vaccine. Study outcomes and limitations: The study identified only 6 or 7 AZD1222 recipients as seropositive at baseline.

Data came from immunoSEQ multiplex PCR; TCRdb stores just in-frame clones and leaves some out. In the table there are about 190,000 clones, approximately 90% of which are singletons. About this clone: Its antigen is unidentified.

The V end lost 4 bases, the J end lost 5 bases, and 5 bases lay between the germline ends. This CDR3 has 12 residues. The germline CDR1 and CDR2 sequences are LGHDT and YNNKEL (reference sequence). This sample comprised peripheral blood, obtained on day 0 of AZD1222 vaccination. This TCR came from an adult in good health. The V gene is TRBV3-1 (or the pseudogene TRBV3-2), the J gene TRBJ1-4; D is unclear. CDR3 nucleotide sequence: TGTGCCAGCAGCCCCCGGAATGAAAAACTGTTTTTT. It yields the protein CASSPRNEKLFF.